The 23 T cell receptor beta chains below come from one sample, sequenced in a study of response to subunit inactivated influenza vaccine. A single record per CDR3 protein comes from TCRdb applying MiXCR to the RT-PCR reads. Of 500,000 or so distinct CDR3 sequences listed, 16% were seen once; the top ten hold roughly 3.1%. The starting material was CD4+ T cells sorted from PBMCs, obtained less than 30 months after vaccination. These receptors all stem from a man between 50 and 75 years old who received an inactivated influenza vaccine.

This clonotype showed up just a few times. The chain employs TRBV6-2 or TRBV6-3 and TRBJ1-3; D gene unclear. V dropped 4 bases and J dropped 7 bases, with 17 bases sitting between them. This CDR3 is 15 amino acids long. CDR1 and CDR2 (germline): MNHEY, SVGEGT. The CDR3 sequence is CASSFGRPGWNTIYF. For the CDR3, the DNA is TGTGCCAGCAGTTTCGGCCGGCCTGGTTGGAACACCATATATTTT.

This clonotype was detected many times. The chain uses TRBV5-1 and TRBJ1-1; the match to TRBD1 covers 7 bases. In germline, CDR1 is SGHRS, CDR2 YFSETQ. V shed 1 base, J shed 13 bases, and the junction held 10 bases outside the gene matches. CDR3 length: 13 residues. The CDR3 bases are TGCGCCAGCAGCTTGAACCGGGACAGTTTAGGTTTCTTT. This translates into CASSLNRDSLGFF.

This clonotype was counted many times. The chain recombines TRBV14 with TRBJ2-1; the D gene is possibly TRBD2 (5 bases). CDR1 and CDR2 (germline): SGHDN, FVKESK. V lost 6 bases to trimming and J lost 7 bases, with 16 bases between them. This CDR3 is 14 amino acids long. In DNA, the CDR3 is TGTGCCAGCAGTTTAGCGAACCAATTTAATGAGCAGTTCTTC. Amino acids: CASSLANQFNEQFF.

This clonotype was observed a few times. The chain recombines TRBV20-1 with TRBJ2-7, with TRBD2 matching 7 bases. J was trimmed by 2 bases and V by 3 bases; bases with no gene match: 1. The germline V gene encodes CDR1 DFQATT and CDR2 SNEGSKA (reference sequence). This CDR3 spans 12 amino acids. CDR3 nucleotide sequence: TGCAGTGCTAGGAGCGGGGCCTACGAGCAGTACTTC. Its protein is CSARSGAYEQYF.

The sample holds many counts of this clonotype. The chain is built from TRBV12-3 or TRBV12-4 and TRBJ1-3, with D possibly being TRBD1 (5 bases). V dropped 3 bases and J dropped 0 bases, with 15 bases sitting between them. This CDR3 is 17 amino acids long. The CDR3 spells CASSFQGSATSGNTIYF. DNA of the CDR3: TGTGCCAGCAGTTTTCAGGGTTCAGCGACCTCTGGAAACACCATATATTTT.

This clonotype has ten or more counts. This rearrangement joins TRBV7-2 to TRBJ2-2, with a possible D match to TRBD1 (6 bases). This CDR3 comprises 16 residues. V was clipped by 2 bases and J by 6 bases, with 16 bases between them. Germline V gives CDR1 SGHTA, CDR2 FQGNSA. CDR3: CASSLFGVGAAGELFF. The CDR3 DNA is TGTGCCAGCAGCTTATTCGGTGTGGGGGCCGCCGGGGAGCTGTTTTTT.

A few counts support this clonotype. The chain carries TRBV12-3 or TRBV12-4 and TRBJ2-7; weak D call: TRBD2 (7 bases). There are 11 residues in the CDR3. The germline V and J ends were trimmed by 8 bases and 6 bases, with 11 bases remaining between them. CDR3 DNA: TGTGCCAGCGGGGGGGCCGGCGAGCAGTACTTC. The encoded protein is CASGGAGEQYF.

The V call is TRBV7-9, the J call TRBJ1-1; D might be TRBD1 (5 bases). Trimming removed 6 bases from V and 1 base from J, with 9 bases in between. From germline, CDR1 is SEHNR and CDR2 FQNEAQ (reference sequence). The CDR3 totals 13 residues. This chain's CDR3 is CASRRTQNTEAFF. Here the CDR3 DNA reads TGTGCCAGCAGGCGGACACAGAACACTGAAGCTTTCTTT.

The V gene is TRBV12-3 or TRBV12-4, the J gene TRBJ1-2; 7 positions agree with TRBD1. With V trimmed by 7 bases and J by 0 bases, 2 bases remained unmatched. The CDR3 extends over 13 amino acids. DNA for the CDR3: TGTGCCAGCATGACAGGGACTAACTATGGCTACACCTTC. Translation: CASMTGTNYGYTF.

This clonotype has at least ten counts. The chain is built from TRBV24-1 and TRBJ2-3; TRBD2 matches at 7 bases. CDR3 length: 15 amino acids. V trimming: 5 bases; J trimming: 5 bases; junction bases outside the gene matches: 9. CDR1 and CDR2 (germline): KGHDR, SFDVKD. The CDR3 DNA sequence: TGTGCCACCAGTGGAAGTGCGGGGGTAGAAGATACGCAGTATTTT. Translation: CATSGSAGVEDTQYF.

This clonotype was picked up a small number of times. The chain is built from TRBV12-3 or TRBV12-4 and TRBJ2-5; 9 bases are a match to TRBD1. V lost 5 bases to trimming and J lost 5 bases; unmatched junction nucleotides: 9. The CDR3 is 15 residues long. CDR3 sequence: CASSPLQGAGETQYF. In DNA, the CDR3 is TGTGCCAGCAGTCCACTACAGGGGGCGGGGGAGACCCAGTACTTC.

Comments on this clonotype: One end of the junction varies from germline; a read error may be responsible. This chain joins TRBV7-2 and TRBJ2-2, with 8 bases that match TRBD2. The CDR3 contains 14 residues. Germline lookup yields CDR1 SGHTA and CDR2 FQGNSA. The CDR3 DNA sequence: TGTGCCAGCAGAAGAAGCGGGAGCAGCGGGGCGCTGTTTTTT. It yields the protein CASRRSGSSGALFF.

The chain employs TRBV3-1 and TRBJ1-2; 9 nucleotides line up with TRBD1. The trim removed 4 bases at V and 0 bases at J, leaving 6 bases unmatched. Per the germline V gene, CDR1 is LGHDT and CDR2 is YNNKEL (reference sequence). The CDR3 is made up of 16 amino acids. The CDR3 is CASSRGTGFSNYGYTF. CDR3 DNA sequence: TGTGCCAGCAGCCGGGGGACAGGGTTCTCTAACTATGGCTACACCTTC.

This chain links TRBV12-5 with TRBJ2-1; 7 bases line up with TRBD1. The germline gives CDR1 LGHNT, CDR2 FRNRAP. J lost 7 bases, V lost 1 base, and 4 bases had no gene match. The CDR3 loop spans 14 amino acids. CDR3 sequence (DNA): TGTGCTAGTGGTTTGGAGACAGGGCTTAATGAGCAGTTCTTC. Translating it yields CASGLETGLNEQFF.

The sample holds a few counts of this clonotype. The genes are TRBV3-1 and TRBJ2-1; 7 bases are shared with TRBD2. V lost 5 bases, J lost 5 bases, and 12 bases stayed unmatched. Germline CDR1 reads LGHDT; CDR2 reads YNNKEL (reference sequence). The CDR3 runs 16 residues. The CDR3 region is CASSVWGGFIDNEQFF. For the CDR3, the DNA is TGTGCCAGCAGCGTCTGGGGGGGGTTTATCGACAATGAGCAGTTCTTC.

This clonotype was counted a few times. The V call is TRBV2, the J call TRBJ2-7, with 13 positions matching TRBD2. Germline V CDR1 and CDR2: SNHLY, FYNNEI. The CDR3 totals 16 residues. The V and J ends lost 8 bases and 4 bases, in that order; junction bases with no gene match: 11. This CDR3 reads CASRTSGSWGVYEQYF. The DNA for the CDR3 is TGTGCCAGCCGGACTAGCGGGAGCTGGGGGGTGTACGAGCAGTACTTC.

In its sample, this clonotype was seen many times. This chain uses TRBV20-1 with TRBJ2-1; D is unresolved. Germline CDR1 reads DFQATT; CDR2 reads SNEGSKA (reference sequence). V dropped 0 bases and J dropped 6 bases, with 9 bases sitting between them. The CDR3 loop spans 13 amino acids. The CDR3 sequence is CSARETPTNEQFF. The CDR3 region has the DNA TGCAGTGCTAGAGAGACCCCGACCAATGAGCAGTTCTTC.

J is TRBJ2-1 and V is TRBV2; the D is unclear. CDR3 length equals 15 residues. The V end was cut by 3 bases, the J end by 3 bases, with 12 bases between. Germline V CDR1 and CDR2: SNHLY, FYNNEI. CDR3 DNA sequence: TGTGCCAGCAGTGATGGCAGAAACTACTACAATGAGCAGTTCTTC. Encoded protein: CASSDGRNYYNEQFF.

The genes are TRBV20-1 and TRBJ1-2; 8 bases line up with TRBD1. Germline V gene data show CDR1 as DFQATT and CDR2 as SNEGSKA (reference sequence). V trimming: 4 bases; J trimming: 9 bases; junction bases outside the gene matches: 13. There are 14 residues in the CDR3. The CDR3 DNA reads TGCAGTGCTAAGTCGGGACAGGTTTTAAAAAGCTACACCTTC. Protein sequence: CSAKSGQVLKSYTF.

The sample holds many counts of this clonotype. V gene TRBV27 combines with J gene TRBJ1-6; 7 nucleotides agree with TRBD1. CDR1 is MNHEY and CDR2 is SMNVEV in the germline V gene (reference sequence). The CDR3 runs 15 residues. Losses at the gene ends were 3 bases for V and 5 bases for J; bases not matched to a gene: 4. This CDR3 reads CASSLGQGDNSPLHF. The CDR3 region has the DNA TGTGCCAGCAGTTTGGGCCAGGGGGATAATTCACCCCTCCACTTT.

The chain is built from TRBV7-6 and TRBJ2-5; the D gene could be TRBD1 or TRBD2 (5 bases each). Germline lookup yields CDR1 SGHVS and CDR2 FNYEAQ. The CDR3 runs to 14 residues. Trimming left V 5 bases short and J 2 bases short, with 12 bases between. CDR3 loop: CASSNRRRQETQYF. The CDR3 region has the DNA TGTGCCAGCAGCAACAGGAGGCGGCAAGAGACCCAGTACTTC.

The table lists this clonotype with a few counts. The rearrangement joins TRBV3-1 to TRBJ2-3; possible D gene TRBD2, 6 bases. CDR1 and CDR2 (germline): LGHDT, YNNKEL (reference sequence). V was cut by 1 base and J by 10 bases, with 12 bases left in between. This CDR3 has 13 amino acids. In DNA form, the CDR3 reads TGTGCCAGCAGCCAAGTATCCGCTAGCGCGCAGTATTTT. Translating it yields CASSQVSASAQYF.

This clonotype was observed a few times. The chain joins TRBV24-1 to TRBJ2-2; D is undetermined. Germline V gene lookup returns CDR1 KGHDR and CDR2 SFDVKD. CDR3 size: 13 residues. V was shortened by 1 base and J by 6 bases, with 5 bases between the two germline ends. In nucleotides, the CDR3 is TGTGCCACCAGTGATTTCAACGCCGGGGAGCTGTTTTTT. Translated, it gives CATSDFNAGELFF.